The 4 T cell receptor beta chains below all came from one sample that was sequenced in a study of T cell repertoires in cytomegalovirus infection. Each CDR3 protein gets one entry after TCRdb re-called the reads with MiXCR. The profile shows 150,000 to 200,000 distinct CDR3 sequences, approximately 17% of them singletons. Sequenced: CD8+ T cells from PBMCs. The source of these receptors is a human donor in good health (CMV status not recorded). Some clones in this sample may be carry-over from other donors' samples.

CDR3 DNA sequence: TGTGCCAGCAGCTTAGGCGGGACGGGAACCACTGAAGCTTTCTTT. This codes for CASSLGGTGTTEAFF. V gene TRBV13 combines with J gene TRBJ1-1; weak D call: TRBD1 (5 bases). The V gene's germline CDR1 is PRHDT and CDR2 FYEKMQ (reference sequence). The CDR3 has 15 residues. V shed 0 bases and J shed 4 bases, with 12 bases lying between them.

This clonotype occurred once. The chain employs TRBV15 and TRBJ1-5; no firm D call. Looked up from germline, CDR1 is LNHNV and CDR2 is YYDKDF (reference sequence). This CDR3 is 17 amino acids long. The V end was cut by 5 bases, the J end by 4 bases, with 21 bases between. CDR3 sequence: CATSHPSLAAVNQPQHF. Here the CDR3 DNA reads TGTGCCACCAGCCATCCGAGTTTGGCCGCCGTTAATCAGCCCCAGCATTTT.

The rearrangement joins TRBV5-5 to TRBJ2-1, with TRBD1 matching 12 bases. Losses at the gene ends were 3 bases for V and 10 bases for J; bases not matched to a gene: 5. The germline CDR1 and CDR2 sequences are SGHKS and YYEKEE (reference sequence). This CDR3 is built from 14 residues. CDR3 nucleotide sequence: TGTGCCAGCAGCTGGGACAGGGGGCATGAAGAGCAGTTCTTC. This sequence encodes CASSWDRGHEEQFF.

This chain uses TRBV4-1 with TRBJ2-7; no clear D gene. Trimming cost V 0 bases and J 2 bases, with 11 bases left between them. CDR1 is MGHRA, CDR2 YSYEKL, per germline. This CDR3 is 15 amino acids long. This CDR3 reads CASSQDVRATYEQYF. In DNA, the CDR3 is TGCGCCAGCAGCCAAGATGTAAGGGCTACCTACGAGCAGTACTTC.